This T cell receptor beta chain is drawn from a study of regulatory T cells in long-lasting Graves disease. V was cut by 5 bases and J by 6 bases, with 17 bases left in between. Per germline, CDR1 KGHSH and CDR2 LQKENI. This CDR3 is 15 amino acids long. Remarks on this clonotype: Its specificity is not known. This may stem from a read error, because a much larger clone lies one nucleotide away.

Investigators prepared the TCR beta libraries by applying iRepertoire HTBI primers and Arm-PCR of CDR3 regions. Via MiXCR, TCRdb re-called the multiplex PCR reads, giving one row per CDR3 protein. The sample carries roughly 500,000 distinct CDR3 sequences, about 12% recorded once. Time point reported: newly diagnosed GD, antithyroid drugs for less than 3 months. The authors made the TCR library using RNA they extracted from PBMCs. Study observations and caveats: Segments TRBV28, TRBJ1-2 and TRBJ2-5 showed preferential usage in persistent disease.

A further study also used this sample, focusing on T cells in Graves' hyperthyroidism and ophthalmopathy.

The chain employs TRBV18 and TRBJ2-1, with unresolved D. This receptor was identified in a woman under 40 with Graves disease. The material was peripheral blood mononuclear cells (PBMCs), obtained at new diagnosis, from a patient treated with antithyroid drugs. The CDR3 sequence is CASSKGAVTCNEQFF. The CDR3 bases are TGTGCCAGCTCAAAAGGCGCAGTGACCTGCAATGAGCAGTTCTTC.